The 28 T cell receptor beta chains below were found in one sample sequenced in a study of T cells after yellow fever vaccination. Each CDR3 protein gets one entry after TCRdb re-called the 5' RACE reads with MiXCR. The profile shows hundreds of thousands of distinct CDR3 sequences, 9% to 15% of them singletons. Specimen: PBMCs, collected on the day of the yellow fever booster vaccination. Every receptor here comes from a man in his thirties or forties who received the YFV17D yellow fever vaccine.

This clonotype has a handful of counts. The chain is built from TRBV28 and TRBJ1-1, with 8 bases matching TRBD1. CDR3 length: 15 amino acids. Losses at the gene ends were 5 bases for V and 4 bases for J; bases not matched to a gene: 9. Looked up from germline, CDR1 is MDHEN and CDR2 is SYDVKM. CDR3 sequence: CASSPPTGVVTEAFF. The DNA of the CDR3 is TGTGCCAGCAGTCCCCCGACAGGGGTGGTCACTGAAGCTTTCTTT.

The V gene is TRBV30, the J gene TRBJ2-2; D is unresolved. V was trimmed by 5 bases and J by 1 base, leaving 2 bases between them. Germline loops: CDR1 GTSNPN, CDR2 SVGIG (reference sequence). This CDR3 spans 11 amino acids. CDR3 in DNA: TGTGCCTGGTGGAACACCGGGGAGCTGTTTTTT. Translating it yields CAWWNTGELFF.

This sequence joins TRBV10-3 and TRBJ1-1, with no clear D. Germline CDR1 is ENHRY and CDR2 is SYGVKD. This CDR3 has 11 residues. V was cut by 6 bases and J by 1 base, with 3 bases left in between. This CDR3 reads CAIRTNTEAFF. CDR3 bases: TGTGCCATCAGGACGAACACTGAAGCTTTCTTT.

The V and J genes are TRBV4-3 and TRBJ1-6; D ambiguous. V dropped 0 bases and J dropped 5 bases, with 11 bases sitting between them. CDR1 LGHNA and CDR2 YSLEER come from the germline V gene. The length of the CDR3 is 16 residues. In DNA form, the CDR3 reads TGCGCCAGCAGCCAAGACTCAGGTGCCCATAATTCACCCCTCCACTTT. This translates into CASSQDSGAHNSPLHF.

Worth noting for this clonotype: One end of the junction does not line up with germline, which may come from a read error. The gene calls are TRBV28 and TRBJ2-5; TRBD1 matches at 12 bases. CDR3 length: 16 amino acids. Germline CDR1 reads MDHEN; CDR2 reads SYDVKM. DNA for the CDR3: TGTGCCAGCACCTTAGGGGGGACAGGGGGCCAAAAGACCCAGTACTTC. Protein product: CASTLGGTGGQKTQYF.

In this sample, this clonotype turned up a few times. The gene calls are TRBV7-9 and TRBJ2-2, with D perhaps TRBD1 (6 bases). CDR1 SEHNR and CDR2 FQNEAQ come from the germline V gene (reference sequence). Trimming took 0 bases from V and 5 from J, leaving 10 bases between them. The CDR3 is 15 amino acids. In DNA, the CDR3 is TGTGCCAGCAGCTTAGCCGCAAGGGGGACCGGGGAGCTGTTTTTT. Its translation: CASSLAARGTGELFF.

V and J are TRBV7-7 and TRBJ2-5; 9 bases match TRBD1. CDR1 and CDR2 from the germline V gene are SSHAT and FNYEAQ (reference sequence). The CDR3 runs 14 residues. With 5 bases clipped from V and 5 bases from J, the junction kept 6 bases outside the gene matches. The CDR3 nucleotides read TGTGCCAGCAGCCGGACAGGGGTGCGGGAGACCCAGTACTTC. Protein product: CASSRTGVRETQYF.

This clonotype was seen a handful of times. The V call is TRBV10-3, the J call TRBJ2-7; D call uncertain. The V gene lost 3 bases and the J gene lost 2 bases, with 5 bases spanning the gap. CDR1 is ENHRY and CDR2 is SYGVKD in the germline V gene. The CDR3 loop spans 12 amino acids. Here the CDR3 reads CAISDSTYEQYF. The CDR3, as DNA: TGTGCCATCAGTGACTCAACCTACGAGCAGTACTTC.

This clonotype was seen many times. V usage is TRBV12-3 or TRBV12-4 and J usage is TRBJ2-2; TRBD1 aligns across 7 bases. The V and J ends lost 6 bases and 6 bases, in that order; junction bases with no gene match: 7. The CDR3 contains 14 residues. The CDR3 loop is CASSRQGGAGELFF. CDR3 sequence (DNA): TGTGCCAGCAGCCGACAGGGTGGGGCCGGGGAGCTGTTTTTT.

The chain joins TRBV20-1 to TRBJ2-7; D unclear. The CDR3 length is 15 residues. Germline V gene sequence: CDR1 DFQATT, CDR2 SNEGSKA (reference sequence). With 0 bases removed from V and 6 bases from J, the gap between germline ends came to 18 bases. CDR3 sequence (DNA): TGCAGTGCTAGAGATCTAAAAGGTACCCCTTCCGAGCAGTACTTC. Amino acids: CSARDLKGTPSEQYF.

The J gene is TRBJ1-5, the V gene TRBV25-1; tentative D call: TRBD1 (5 bases). This CDR3 has 15 residues. CDR1 and CDR2 (germline): MGHDK, SYGVNS. Trimming removed 1 base from V and 3 bases from J, with 10 bases in between. The CDR3 sequence: CASSEWGENNQPQHF. CDR3 sequence (DNA): TGTGCCAGCAGTGAATGGGGGGAAAACAATCAGCCCCAGCATTTT.

The V and J genes are TRBV7-2 and TRBJ2-7; D uncertain. Germline V lookup: CDR1 SGHTA, CDR2 FQGNSA. This CDR3 contains 13 residues. V was clipped by 1 base and J by 6 bases, with 10 bases between them. The DNA for the CDR3 is TGTGCCAGCAGCTTAGATTTCAGGACCGAGCAGTACTTC. Its protein is CASSLDFRTEQYF.

This clonotype was observed a single time. The rearrangement uses TRBV11-2 and TRBJ2-3; no reliable D call. CDR1 and CDR2 from the germline V gene are SGHAT and FQNNGV. This CDR3 contains 16 residues. The ends were cut back, 4 bases at V and 2 bases at J, with 16 bases in the middle. The chain's CDR3 is CASSSDPTKPTDTQYF. As DNA, the CDR3 is TGTGCCAGCAGCTCAGATCCCACGAAACCCACAGATACGCAGTATTTT.

The chain joins TRBV5-1 to TRBJ2-1, with a possible D match to TRBD2 (6 bases). This CDR3 is built from 17 residues. The germline V and J ends were trimmed by 3 bases and 7 bases, with 23 bases remaining between them. Germline V CDR1 and CDR2: SGHRS, YFSETQ. The CDR3 sequence is CASSSGTSPTRGNEQFF. The CDR3 DNA reads TGCGCCAGCAGCTCCGGGACTTCGCCAACAAGGGGTAATGAGCAGTTCTTC.

The chain links TRBV30 to TRBJ2-2; D unclear. Germline V gene data show CDR1 as GTSNPN and CDR2 as SVGIG (reference sequence). There are 15 residues in the CDR3. The ends were cut back, 0 bases at V and 3 bases at J, with 11 bases in the middle. Here the CDR3 reads CAWSVRLTYTGELFF. CDR3 coding DNA: TGTGCCTGGAGTGTACGCCTGACCTACACCGGGGAGCTGTTTTTT.

This clonotype has a handful of counts. The chain combines TRBV20-1 with TRBJ2-1; 11 nucleotides align to TRBD2. Losses at the gene ends were 1 base for V and 9 bases for J; bases not matched to a gene: 5. Germline CDR1 reads DFQATT; CDR2 reads SNEGSKA (reference sequence). The CDR3 consists of 14 residues. The DNA for the CDR3 is TGCAGTGCTAGAGGTTGGACTAGCGGGTCTGAGCAGTTCTTC. It encodes CSARGWTSGSEQFF.

The chain employs TRBV7-2 and TRBJ2-2, with D possibly being TRBD2 (6 bases). The CDR3 loop spans 12 amino acids. Trimming removed 1 base at V and 12 bases at J, with 9 bases between. Germline V lookup: CDR1 SGHTA, CDR2 FQGNSA. CDR3 sequence (DNA): TGTGCCAGCAGCTTAGTTGGGAGGAAGCTGTTTTTT. Its translation is CASSLVGRKLFF.

This clonotype was recorded a few times. The J gene is TRBJ2-1, the V gene TRBV6-2 or TRBV6-3; 9 nucleotides align to TRBD2. V trimming: 6 bases; J trimming: 7 bases; junction bases outside the gene matches: 16. The CDR3 is 17 amino acids. The V gene's germline CDR1 is MNHEY and CDR2 SVGEGT. CDR3 nucleotide sequence: TGTGCCAGCAGCCGATCCCGCGGGAGGGCCATCAGGAATGAGCAGTTCTTC. It is translated as CASSRSRGRAIRNEQFF.

This clonotype was observed a handful of times. The rearrangement joins TRBV5-1 to TRBJ2-1; D gene unclear. Germline CDR1 SGHRS, CDR2 YFSETQ. V was pared by 7 bases and J by 4 bases, with 12 bases between. The length of the CDR3 is 13 residues. The CDR3 protein is CASELDLYNEQFF. CDR3 in DNA: TGCGCCAGCGAGCTGGACCTATACAATGAGCAGTTCTTC. Based on the CDR3 plus reference TRBV5-1 and TRBJ2-1, the full variable domain is KAGVTQTPRYLIKTRGQQVTLSCSPISGHRSVSWYQQTPGQGLQFLFEYFSETQRNKGNFPGRFSGRQFSNSRSEMNVSTLELGDSALYLCASELDLYNEQFFGPGTRLTVL.

This clonotype has just a few counts. CDR3 residues: CASSRREPGQGAPYEQYF. In DNA form, the CDR3 reads TGTGCCAGCTCACGCCGTGAACCGGGACAGGGGGCACCTTACGAGCAGTACTTC. This chain joins TRBV18 and TRBJ2-7; 12 bases agree with TRBD1. The CDR3 is made up of 18 amino acids. Trimming at V came to 4 bases and at J to 4 bases, leaving 14 bases not matched to a gene. Germline assignment: CDR1 KGHSH and CDR2 LQKENI. The whole variable domain, filled in from reference TRBV18 and TRBJ2-7, reads NAGVMQNPRHLVRRRGQEARLRCSPMKGHSHVYWYRQLPEEGLKFMVYLQKENIIDESGMPKERFSAEFPKEGPSILRIQQVVRGDSAAYFCASSRREPGQGAPYEQYFGPGTRLTVT.

The table lists this clonotype with a count of one. The chain has TRBV5-6 and TRBJ2-5; 7 bases map to TRBD1. The CDR3 has 14 amino acids. CDR1 SGHDT and CDR2 YYEEEE come from the germline V gene. After removal of 2 bases from V and 4 bases from J, the junction contained 5 bases not matched to a gene. The CDR3 reads CASSFRDSLETQYF. CDR3 sequence (DNA): TGTGCCAGCAGCTTTAGGGACAGTTTAGAGACCCAGTACTTC.

This chain links TRBV7-2 with TRBJ2-5; 12 nucleotides align to TRBD1. Germline values: CDR1 SGHTA, CDR2 FQGNSA. The length of the CDR3 is 15 residues. The junction had 4 bases not matched to a gene; V was cut back by 3 bases and J by 5 bases. The CDR3 here is CASSFRDRGLETQYF. The CDR3 DNA reads TGTGCCAGCAGCTTCCGGGACAGGGGGCTGGAGACCCAGTACTTC.

This chain links TRBV6-4 with TRBJ1-1; a possible D gene is TRBD1 (5 bases). CDR1 is MRHNA, CDR2 SNTAGT, per germline. The V end lost 4 bases, the J end lost 4 bases, and 10 bases lay between the germline ends. The CDR3 loop spans 13 amino acids. CDR3 sequence (DNA): TGTGCCAGCAGTGCAAAGGGACCCACTGAAGCTTTCTTT. Residues: CASSAKGPTEAFF.

A remark on this clonotype: Compared with germline, one end of the junction differs, possibly owing to a read error. V and J are TRBV28 and TRBJ2-7; D unclear. Germline loops: CDR1 MDHEN, CDR2 SYDVKM. This CDR3 region has 13 residues. CDR3 sequence (DNA): TGTGCCAGCAGTTTAGGCGCCCTCTACGAGCCGTACTTC. Amino acids: CASSLGALYEPYF.

DNA of the CDR3: TGTGCCAGCAGCGTAGAGGGAGCGGGGGGATCGGAGACCCAGTACTTC. It is translated as CASSVEGAGGSETQYF. V usage is TRBV9 and J usage is TRBJ2-5, with 9 bases identical to TRBD2. Germline CDR1 is SGDLS and CDR2 is YYNGEE. V lost 0 bases to trimming and J lost 5 bases; unmatched junction nucleotides: 8. CDR3 length equals 16 residues.

This clonotype was detected a few times. The chain uses TRBV24-1 and TRBJ1-1; no firm D call. The CDR3 is 13 residues long. CDR1 and CDR2 from the germline V gene are KGHDR and SFDVKD. Trimming took off 2 bases at V and 4 bases at J, with 7 bases between the two ends. The CDR3 loop is CATSDWKGTEAFF. Written as DNA, the CDR3 is TGTGCCACCAGTGATTGGAAGGGCACTGAAGCTTTCTTT.

In this sample, this clonotype turned up a few times. CDR3 DNA: TGTGCCAGCAGCCATTACCGGGGATCCTACGAGCAGTACTTC. Protein: CASSHYRGSYEQYF. The chain is built from TRBV3-1 and TRBJ2-7; D may be TRBD2 (5 bases). The CDR3 contains 14 residues. V was cut by 3 bases and J by 1 base, with 10 bases left in between. In germline, CDR1 is LGHDT, CDR2 YNNKEL (reference sequence).

This clonotype was picked up a small number of times. The J gene is TRBJ2-3, the V gene TRBV20-1; 10 bases match TRBD2. J was trimmed by 4 bases and V by 0 bases; bases with no gene match: 13. The CDR3 runs 18 residues. CDR1 is DFQATT and CDR2 is SNEGSKA in the germline V gene (reference sequence). CDR3 residues: CSARDPQGGAGGSDTQYF. The DNA of the CDR3 is TGCAGTGCTAGAGATCCCCAGGGTGGAGCGGGAGGGTCAGATACGCAGTATTTT.